This T cell receptor beta chain is drawn from a study of blood T cell repertoires in COVID-19. Study-wide background: COVID-19 samples from acute and convalescent phases originated in the United States, Italy and Spain.

Study processing details: Researchers report that nucleated cell counts were estimated from reference gene primer amplification. Data came from immunoSEQ multiplex PCR; TCRdb stores just in-frame clones and leaves some out. The D gene and trimming were derived from the DNA, and the V and J assignments and clone size from that table. The table shows 99,000 or so clones, with approximately 84% occurring only once. J lost 4 bases, V lost 7 bases, and 6 bases had no gene match. The CDR3 is 13 amino acids. CDR1 and CDR2 from the germline V gene are SNHLY and FYNNEI. This chain uses TRBV2 with TRBJ1-1; 7 nucleotides line up with TRBD1. This clonotype was sampled from a man in his sixties with acute or convalescent COVID-19. Sequenced sample: peripheral blood. The CDR3 nucleotides are TGTGCCAGCACCGCCGACAGGGCCACTGAAGCTTTCTTT. This encodes CASTADRATEAFF.